Each of the 30 T cell receptor beta chains below was sequenced from the same sample in a study of cytomegalovirus exposure and HLA in healthy donors. Sequencing used immunoSEQ multiplex PCR; TCRdb keeps in-frame clones, though not all of them. The data show around 250,000 clones, with around 91% seen just once and about 0.36% held by the top ten. The sequenced sample consisted of PBMCs. All receptors come from a woman younger than 30 in good health and CMV-seronegative.

This clone was observed a few times. This chain uses TRBV4-1 with TRBJ2-1, with D possibly matching TRBD2 (5 bases). Germline V gives CDR1 MGHRA, CDR2 YSYEKL. V lost 10 bases and J 9 bases, leaving 22 bases between the germline ends. The CDR3 is 14 amino acids. CDR3 sequence reads: CATGKRANLVEQFF. CDR3 coding DNA: TGCGCCACCGGCAAGAGGGCGAATTTGGTTGAGCAGTTCTTC.

The chain recombines TRBV19 with TRBJ2-3; unclear D gene. Germline V gene lookup returns CDR1 LNHDA and CDR2 SQIVND (reference sequence). The CDR3 runs 13 residues. V gave up 3 bases and J gave up 6 bases, with 10 bases separating them. The CDR3 nucleotides are TGTGCCAGTAGTATGTTATCTTTGGATACGCAGTATTTT. This codes for CASSMLSLDTQYF.

V gene TRBV6-5 combines with J gene TRBJ2-7; D may be TRBD2 (6 bases). This CDR3 has 13 residues. With 0 bases removed from V and 5 bases from J, the gap between germline ends came to 8 bases. CDR1 is MNHEY, CDR2 SVGAGI, per germline. The CDR3 is CASSYSEGNEQYF. The CDR3 nucleotides read TGTGCCAGCAGTTACTCGGAGGGGAACGAGCAGTACTTC.

This chain uses TRBV10-3 with TRBJ2-3; 8 positions agree with TRBD2. Trimming removed 3 bases from V and 0 bases from J; junction bases left unmatched: 11. Germline loops: CDR1 ENHRY, CDR2 SYGVKD. The CDR3 is 18 amino acids. CDR3: CAISDSVAGSASTDTQYF. CDR3 in DNA: TGTGCCATCAGTGATTCTGTAGCGGGGAGCGCTAGCACAGATACGCAGTATTTT.

The gene calls are TRBV5-4 and TRBJ2-7; possible D gene TRBD2, 6 bases. The CDR3 loop spans 14 amino acids. Trimming shortened V by 4 bases and J by 6 bases, and 17 bases separated the two germline ends. Germline CDR1 is SGHNT and CDR2 is YYREEE (reference sequence). The CDR3 sequence is CASSPLRRVGEQYV. The CDR3 DNA reads as TGTGCCAGCAGCCCCCTCCGGAGGGTGGGCGAGCAGTACGTC.

This chain links TRBV4-1 with TRBJ1-1; TRBD1 aligns across 11 bases. The CDR3 length is 18 residues. The junction had 15 bases not matched to a gene; V was cut back by 1 base and J by 8 bases. CDR1 and CDR2 (germline): MGHRA, YSYEKL. CDR3 DNA sequence: TGCGCCAGCAGCCAAGGACCTTTTAATGGACAGGGGGCCGAAGAAGCTTTCTTT. This sequence encodes CASSQGPFNGQGAEEAFF.

The chain carries TRBV25-1 and TRBJ2-5; 11 nucleotides agree with TRBD2. V was pared by 6 bases and J by 3 bases, with 6 bases of the junction left unmatched. CDR1 MGHDK and CDR2 SYGVNS come from the germline V gene. The CDR3 runs 15 residues. The CDR3 DNA is TGTGCCAGCAGCGGCCAACTAGCGGGGGAAGAGACCCAGTACTTC. Translation: CASSGQLAGEETQYF.

The rearrangement links TRBV5-6 to TRBJ1-1; 7 positions agree with TRBD1. The CDR3 runs 13 residues. CDR1 SGHDT and CDR2 YYEEEE come from the germline V gene. After removal of 4 bases from V and 3 bases from J, the junction contained 3 bases not matched to a gene. The CDR3 sequence: CASSIGTDTEAFF. Here the CDR3 DNA reads TGTGCCAGCAGCATCGGGACAGACACTGAAGCTTTCTTT.

The rearrangement uses TRBV5-8 and TRBJ2-3; no reliable D call. CDR1 is SGHTS and CDR2 is YDEGEE in the germline V gene. This CDR3 has 14 residues. With 0 bases removed from V and 0 bases from J, the gap between germline ends came to 5 bases. The CDR3 DNA is TGTGCCAGCAGCTTGGAGCCTAGCACAGATACGCAGTATTTT. This encodes CASSLEPSTDTQYF.

This chain uses TRBV4-3 with TRBJ2-7; TRBD1 matches 11 bases. The trim removed 2 bases at V and 6 bases at J, leaving 6 bases unmatched. The CDR3 extends over 15 amino acids. The germline CDR1 and CDR2 sequences are LGHNA and YSLEER. CDR3 in amino acids: CASSQRTGGQGEQYF. CDR3 coding DNA: TGCGCCAGCAGCCAACGGACAGGGGGCCAGGGCGAGCAGTACTTC.

This clone has more than one count but fewer than ten. The chain employs TRBV5-6 and TRBJ1-6; D is undetermined. The germline gives CDR1 SGHDT, CDR2 YYEEEE. CDR3 length: 15 residues. V lost 1 base and J lost 9, with 14 bases in between. As DNA, the CDR3 is TGTGCCAGCAGCTTGAACTCCCCCGGTGGTTCACCCCTCCACTTT. It specifies CASSLNSPGGSPLHF.

This clone was counted between two and nine times. This sequence joins TRBV7-9 and TRBJ1-1; D uncertain. The CDR3 runs 13 residues. Deletions cut 4 bases from V and 1 base from J, with 7 bases between. From germline, CDR1 is SEHNR and CDR2 FQNEAQ (reference sequence). The DNA of the CDR3 is TGTGCCAGCAGCTCGACATGGAACACTGAAGCTTTCTTT. It translates to CASSSTWNTEAFF.

This clone was counted a few times. The chain links TRBV4-2 to TRBJ1-5; D is unclear. CDR3 length equals 13 residues. V was clipped by 4 bases and J by 5 bases, with 9 bases between them. From germline, CDR1 is LGHNA and CDR2 YNFKEQ. The CDR3 DNA reads TGTGCCAGCAGCCTTGAGCCTTATCAGCCCCAGCATTTT. As protein: CASSLEPYQPQHF.

The rearrangement uses TRBV4-1 and TRBJ2-6; a weak D match, TRBD2 (5 bases). The germline V gene has CDR1 MGHRA and CDR2 YSYEKL. Trimming left V 0 bases short and J 2 bases short, with 11 bases between. This CDR3 comprises 17 residues. This chain's CDR3 is CASSQDSRVTGANVLTF. In DNA form, the CDR3 reads TGCGCCAGCAGCCAAGATTCGAGGGTCACTGGGGCCAACGTCCTGACTTTC.

The rearrangement joins TRBV2 to TRBJ2-3; the match to TRBD2 covers 12 bases. CDR1 SNHLY and CDR2 FYNNEI come from the germline V gene. Losses at the gene ends were 4 bases for V and 0 bases for J; bases not matched to a gene: 8. This CDR3 comprises 18 residues. CDR3 sequence: CASSAELAGGPSTDTQYF. The DNA for the CDR3 is TGTGCCAGCAGTGCCGAACTAGCGGGGGGCCCAAGCACAGATACGCAGTATTTT.

The chain links TRBV7-6 to TRBJ2-7, with 8 bases that match TRBD2. Germline loops: CDR1 SGHVS, CDR2 FNYEAQ. This CDR3 contains 14 residues. With 5 bases clipped from V and 4 bases from J, the junction kept 7 bases outside the gene matches. CDR3 sequence (DNA): TGTGCCAGCAGCCAAAGCGGGGGCCGATACGAGCAGTACTTC. Encoded protein: CASSQSGGRYEQYF.

The chain carries TRBV5-1 and TRBJ2-2; 9 nucleotides align to TRBD1. Trimming removed 4 bases from V and 6 bases from J; junction bases left unmatched: 10. The CDR3 contains 16 residues. Germline CDR1 SGHRS, CDR2 YFSETQ. Here the CDR3 DNA reads TGCGCCAGCAGCCCCGGGACAGGGTTCGGGGCCGGGGAGCTGTTTTTT. Its protein is CASSPGTGFGAGELFF.

This clone was found a few times. The rearrangement links TRBV10-1 to TRBJ1-2; tentative D call: TRBD1 (6 bases). The germline V gene encodes CDR1 WNHNN and CDR2 SYGVQD (reference sequence). The CDR3 consists of 13 residues. The V gene lost 9 bases and the J gene lost 6 bases, with 17 bases spanning the gap. CDR3 sequence (DNA): TGCGCCAGTCACGAAAAGGGGGGGGATGGCTACACCTTC. It encodes CASHEKGGDGYTF.

This clone was counted between two and nine times. V is TRBV18 and J is TRBJ2-7, with 9 bases matching TRBD1. Trimming removed 3 bases from V and 6 bases from J; junction bases left unmatched: 9. The CDR3 is made up of 15 amino acids. Germline CDR1 KGHSH, CDR2 LQKENI. The CDR3 nucleotides read TGTGCCAGCTCACCTCAGGGACAGGGTACGGCCGAGCAGTACGTC. Residues: CASSPQGQGTAEQYV.

This chain links TRBV2 with TRBJ1-6; the D is unclear. The CDR3 loop spans 12 amino acids. Germline V CDR1 and CDR2: SNHLY, FYNNEI. V was clipped by 6 bases and J by 7 bases, with 7 bases between them. The CDR3 sequence is CASRVVNSPLHF. In nucleotides, the CDR3 is TGTGCCAGCAGGGTAGTAAATTCACCCCTCCACTTT.

DNA of the CDR3: TGCAGCGTTGAAGACGCAGGAATTGAAGCTTTCTTT. Its protein is CSVEDAGIEAFF. This chain links TRBV29-1 with TRBJ1-1, with D hard to call. With 0 bases removed from V and 7 bases from J, the gap between germline ends came to 9 bases. The CDR3 is 12 residues long. Germline-derived CDR1 and CDR2 are SQVTM and ANQGSEA.

V and J are TRBV2 and TRBJ1-2, with D possibly TRBD1 on 5 matching bases. In germline, CDR1 is SNHLY, CDR2 FYNNEI. This CDR3 has 13 amino acids. With 4 bases removed from V and 7 bases from J, the gap between germline ends came to 13 bases. Here the CDR3 reads CASSVDPRAGYTF. The CDR3 bases are TGTGCCAGCAGTGTGGATCCCAGGGCTGGCTACACCTTC.

The chain uses TRBV2 and TRBJ1-1; 8 bases map to TRBD1. The germline CDR1 and CDR2 sequences are SNHLY and FYNNEI. V lost 3 bases to trimming and J lost 5 bases; unmatched junction nucleotides: 14. The length of the CDR3 is 17 residues. The CDR3: CASSDRPSGGLGTEAFF. The DNA for the CDR3 is TGTGCCAGCAGTGACCGTCCCTCAGGGGGCCTAGGAACTGAAGCTTTCTTT.

V and J are TRBV5-1 and TRBJ2-3; 8 bases fit TRBD2. Germline CDR1 reads SGHRS; CDR2 reads YFSETQ. The junction had 14 bases not matched to a gene; V was cut back by 4 bases and J by 1 base. The CDR3 contains 18 residues. CDR3 sequence reads: CASSPGFRLAQGTDTQYF. CDR3 bases: TGCGCCAGCAGCCCCGGGTTCCGACTAGCGCAGGGCACAGATACGCAGTATTTT.

The chain combines TRBV7-9 with TRBJ2-7, with 8 bases identical to TRBD1. Trimming took 5 bases from V and 4 from J; bases not matched to a gene: 13. Germline V gene sequence: CDR1 SEHNR, CDR2 FQNEAQ (reference sequence). The CDR3 length is 16 residues. DNA of the CDR3: TGTGCCAGCAGCGGCGGACAGGGTGATAGCTTGTACGAGCAGTACGTC. Translating it yields CASSGGQGDSLYEQYV.

This chain's CDR3 is CASSNSGLGTYEQYF. The DNA of the CDR3 is TGTGCCAGTAGTAATTCTGGACTGGGGACTTACGAGCAGTACTTC. V and J are TRBV19 and TRBJ2-7, with D possibly being TRBD2 (6 bases). Germline V lookup: CDR1 LNHDA, CDR2 SQIVND (reference sequence). This CDR3 comprises 15 residues. V was clipped by 4 bases and J by 4 bases, with 17 bases between them. Drawing the rest from reference TRBV19 and TRBJ2-7, the complete variable domain is DGGITQSPKYLFRKEGQNVTLSCEQNLNHDAMYWYRQDPGQGLRLIYYSQIVNDFQKGDIAEGYSVSREKKESFPLTVTSAQKNPTAFYLCASSNSGLGTYEQYFGPGTRLTVT.

This clone was observed once. The chain carries TRBV10-2 and TRBJ1-5; TRBD1 matches at 7 bases. Germline V gives CDR1 WSHSY, CDR2 SAAADI. The CDR3 extends over 14 amino acids. Trimming cost V 7 bases and J 7 bases; bases outside gene matches: 10. This CDR3 is CASTPLDRDQPQHF. The CDR3 bases are TGCGCCAGCACACCGCTTGACAGGGACCAGCCCCAGCATTTT.

The V call is TRBV4-2, the J call TRBJ2-3, with D perhaps matching TRBD2 (5 bases). The CDR3 has 18 residues. Trimming left V 4 bases short and J 0 bases short, with 20 bases between. Germline V CDR1 and CDR2: LGHNA, YNFKEQ. CDR3 sequence reads: CASSPLGRSGLSTDTQYF. The CDR3 nucleotides read TGTGCCAGCAGCCCATTAGGTCGCTCCGGACTTAGCACAGATACGCAGTATTTT.

The chain has TRBV7-2 and TRBJ1-2; maybe TRBD1 (6 bases). This CDR3 has 15 amino acids. Deletions cut 2 bases from V and 3 bases from J, with 13 bases between. Germline-derived CDR1 and CDR2 are SGHTA and FQGNSA. DNA of the CDR3: TGTGCCAGCAGCTTACGGGGGGGCCGCGACTATGGCTACACCTTC. Its protein product is CASSLRGGRDYGYTF.

The genes are TRBV29-1 and TRBJ2-4; D perhaps matches TRBD2 (7 bases). From germline, CDR1 is SQVTM and CDR2 ANQGSEA. CDR3 size: 14 residues. V lost 5 bases and J 9 bases, leaving 20 bases between the germline ends. CDR3 sequence: CSVQLWGGGSIQYF. The CDR3 DNA reads as TGCAGCGTTCAACTCTGGGGGGGCGGCAGCATTCAGTACTTC.